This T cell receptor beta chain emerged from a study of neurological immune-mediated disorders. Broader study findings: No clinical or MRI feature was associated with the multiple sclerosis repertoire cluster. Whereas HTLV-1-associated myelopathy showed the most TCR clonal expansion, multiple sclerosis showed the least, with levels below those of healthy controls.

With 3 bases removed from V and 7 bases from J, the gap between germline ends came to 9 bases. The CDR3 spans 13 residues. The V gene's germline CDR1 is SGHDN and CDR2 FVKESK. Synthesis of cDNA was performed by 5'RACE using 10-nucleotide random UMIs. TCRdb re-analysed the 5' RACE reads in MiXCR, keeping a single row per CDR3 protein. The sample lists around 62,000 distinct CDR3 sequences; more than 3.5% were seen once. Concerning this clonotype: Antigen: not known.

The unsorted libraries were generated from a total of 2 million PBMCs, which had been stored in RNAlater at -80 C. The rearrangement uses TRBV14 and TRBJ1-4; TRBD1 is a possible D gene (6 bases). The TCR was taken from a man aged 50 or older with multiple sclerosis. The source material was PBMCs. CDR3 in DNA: TGTGCCAGCAGCCACAGGGGTGGTGAAAAACTGTTTTTT. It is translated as CASSHRGGEKLFF.